These 4 T cell receptor beta chains were sequenced from one sample in a study of identifying expanded T cells in peripheral blood. TCRdb keeps only in-frame clones here, not all; method: immunoSEQ multiplex PCR. The table records 100,000 to 150,000 clones, approximately 86% of them present only once. The sequenced material came from blood. These receptors were taken from a person aged 18-70 years in good health.

The CDR3 DNA follows: TGTGCCAGCAGCCCCCCGCAGGAAGAGACCCAGTACTTC. Translation gives CASSPPQEETQYF. The chain combines TRBV7-2 with TRBJ2-5; no clear D. V was cut by 5 bases and J by 3 bases, with 10 bases left in between. Germline CDR1 is SGHTA and CDR2 is FQGNSA. This CDR3 comprises 13 residues. The full variable domain, completed using reference TRBV7-2 and TRBJ2-5, is GAGVSQSPSNKVTEKGKDVELRCDPISGHTALYWYRQSLGQGLEFLIYFQGNSAPDKSGLPSDRFSAERTGGSVSTLTIQRTQQEDSAVYLCASSPPQEETQYFGPGTRLLVL.

The chain links TRBV10-1 to TRBJ2-7, with D possibly matching TRBD2 (6 bases). The V end was cut by 3 bases, the J end by 0 bases, with 9 bases between. The germline V gene encodes CDR1 WNHNN and CDR2 SYGVQD (reference sequence). This CDR3 is built from 14 residues. CDR3 in DNA: TGCGCCAGCAGTGACGGCGGGGCCTCCTACGAGCAGTACTTC. The encoded protein is CASSDGGASYEQYF.

This clone was seen a few times. This chain's CDR3 is CSVEPGGTEAFF. CDR3 coding DNA: TGCAGCGTTGAGCCTGGGGGCACTGAAGCTTTCTTT. The chain links TRBV29-1 to TRBJ1-1; D may be TRBD1 (5 bases). CDR1 and CDR2 from the germline V gene are SQVTM and ANQGSEA. Trimming pared 3 bases from V and 4 bases from J, leaving 9 bases between. This CDR3 contains 12 residues.

The chain recombines TRBV6-1 with TRBJ2-1, with D maybe TRBD2 (5 bases). The V gene's germline CDR1 is MNHNS and CDR2 SASEGT. The CDR3 covers 13 residues. With 7 bases removed from V and 0 bases from J, the gap between germline ends came to 7 bases. The CDR3 here is CASIAGSYNEQFF. The CDR3 coding sequence is TGTGCCAGCATCGCGGGCTCCTACAATGAGCAGTTCTTC.